This TCR beta chain was retrieved from a study of CD8 T cells in ankylosing spondylitis (dated by TCRdb to about 2017). Regarding the research as a whole: The study profiled T cell receptor beta repertoires in healthy donors and ankylosing spondylitis patients to find disease-linked TCR variants. Peripheral blood samples were taken, and synovial fluid was additionally collected from ankylosing spondylitis patients. In total, the full study cohort was made up of approximately 99 healthy donors and roughly 27 ankylosing spondylitis patients. On the study overall, not on this receptor specifically: In peripheral blood, the disease-linked clones were found at relatively low frequencies and had a CD8+ phenotype. Some motif variants had previously been reported in the synovial fluid and blood of reactive arthritis patients, which suggests shared mechanisms of disease initiation. According to the report, matched synovial fluid samples from ankylosing spondylitis patients were significantly enriched for the disease-linked clones. Blood from ankylosing spondylitis patients appeared to be characterized by a TCR beta motif composed of under 10 highly homologous amino acid variants.

This clonotype has ten or more counts. The antigen this receptor binds is unknown. No clone much larger than this one lies a single base away; base qualities are absent. Looking up the germline V gene (reference sequence) yields CDR1 LNHDA and CDR2 SQIVND. V ends up 4 bases short and J 7 bases short, with an unmatched junction base count of 10. The CDR3, from cysteine to phenylalanine, totals 16 residues. Just the 48-base CDR3 DNA is kept, in frame starting at base 1. Instrument used: Illumina HiSeq 2500. TCR beta libraries were prepared by quantitative 5'-RACE with molecular barcodes. Regarding the original processing steps: A new computational method, built on a probabilistic model of VDJ rearrangement, was used to identify disease-linked TCR variants. TCRdb reworked the public reads: Q25 trimming with fastp, MiXCR clone assembly, productive beta chains retained. Entries that share a CDR3 protein sequence are merged under the most common genes and DNA. These V and J calls derive from TCRdb rather than the authors' analysis. The sample profile shows about 250,000 distinct CDR3 sequences; 8% to 9% of them were found once. Around 5.1% of the sample rests with the top ten.

The origin of this receptor is a female donor with ankylosing spondylitis or in good health (not recorded which). The chain is assembled from TRBV19 and TRBJ2-1, with TRBD2 identical over 10 junction bases. Sequencing was carried out using blood, either unsorted or a sorted T cell fraction (not recorded which). The CDR3 has the sequence CASSTAGLAETNEQFF. The nucleotide sequence is TGTGCCAGTAGTACCGCCGGACTAGCGGAGACGAATGAGCAGTTCTTC.